A single sample is the source of the 26 T cell receptor beta chains below, sequenced in a study of graft-versus-host responses after intestinal transplantation. Clones were read by immunoSEQ multiplex PCR, and TCRdb kept only the in-frame ones, dropping some. Among around 43,000 clones listed, more than 85% were seen once. The sample was PBMCs, taken 524 days after transplant. The receptor source for this set is a human patient who received an intestinal transplant, so some T cells may come from the graft donor.

A single count supports this clone. The CDR3 protein is CASRIGQAPVEPQHF. The CDR3 nucleotides are TGTGCCAGTAGGATCGGACAGGCACCTGTGGAGCCCCAGCATTTT. The chain carries TRBV19 and TRBJ1-5, with 7 bases aligning to TRBD1. The CDR3 is 15 amino acids. CDR1 is LNHDA and CDR2 is SQIVND in the germline V gene (reference sequence). V lost 6 bases and J lost 8; bases outside the gene matches: 13.

This sequence joins TRBV9 and TRBJ2-7, with 8 bases identical to TRBD1. Losses at the gene ends were 3 bases for V and 3 bases for J; bases not matched to a gene: 2. The germline V gene encodes CDR1 SGDLS and CDR2 YYNGEE. The CDR3 has 13 residues. The DNA for the CDR3 is TGTGCCAGCAGCGGAGGGACAGGCTACGAGCAGTACTTC. Residues: CASSGGTGYEQYF. Full variable domain (remainder filled in from reference TRBV9 and TRBJ2-7): DSGVTQTPKHLITATGQRVTLRCSPRSGDLSVYWYQQSLDQGLQFLIQYYNGEERAKGNILERFSAQQFPDLHSELNLSSLELGDSALYFCASSGGTGYEQYFGPGTRLTVT.

With respect to this clone: The final CDR3 position lacks the conserved phenylalanine or tryptophan, pointing to a likely read error. No DNA is shown, since the ends of the CDR3 on it are uncertain; the CDR3 is the one TCRdb lists. The chain recombines TRBV6-5 with TRBJ2-4. The CDR3 spans 12 amino acids, including both terminal residues. In germline, CDR1 is MNHEY, CDR2 SVGAGI. The CDR3 is CASSFDGTTYVL.

This clone was seen a handful of times. V is TRBV28 and J is TRBJ2-7; TRBD2 is a possible D gene (5 bases). V lost 6 bases and J lost 0, with 15 bases in between. This CDR3 spans 15 amino acids. Germline CDR1 reads MDHEN; CDR2 reads SYDVKM. The CDR3 coding sequence is TGTGCCAGCAGAAGATACGGTGGGAGCTCCTACGAGCAGTACTTC. Residues: CASRRYGGSSYEQYF.

The chain uses TRBV28 and TRBJ2-7, with a weak D call TRBD2 (6 bases). Trimming took off 7 bases at V and 6 bases at J, with 19 bases between the two ends. The CDR3 consists of 14 residues. The germline V gene encodes CDR1 MDHEN and CDR2 SYDVKM. The CDR3 sequence is CASTEDNTGLEQYF. The CDR3 region has the DNA TGTGCCAGCACGGAGGATAATACGGGACTCGAGCAGTACTTC.

CDR3 sequence: CASSVRGRDTEAFF. The CDR3 DNA reads TGTGCCAGCAGCGTAAGGGGGCGGGACACTGAAGCTTTCTTT. The V gene is TRBV9, the J gene TRBJ1-1; 7 bases fit TRBD1. Germline loops: CDR1 SGDLS, CDR2 YYNGEE. CDR3 length: 14 amino acids. J was trimmed by 3 bases and V by 1 base; bases with no gene match: 3.

V and J are TRBV28 and TRBJ2-7; 10 nucleotides line up with TRBD1. This CDR3 comprises 15 residues. J lost 4 bases, V lost 4 bases, and 7 bases had no gene match. CDR1 is MDHEN, CDR2 SYDVKM, per germline. CDR3 sequence reads: CASSSLGQGGYEQYF. The CDR3 DNA sequence: TGTGCCAGCAGTTCCCTCGGACAGGGGGGTTACGAGCAGTACTTC.

The genes are TRBV28 and TRBJ2-7; 7 bases align to TRBD1. The V and J ends lost 3 bases and 2 bases, in that order; junction bases with no gene match: 7. The CDR3 sequence is 15 residues long. Looked up from germline, CDR1 is MDHEN and CDR2 is SYDVKM. CDR3 in amino acids: CASSLPGQKAYEQYF. The DNA of the CDR3 is TGTGCCAGCAGTTTGCCGGGACAGAAAGCCTACGAGCAGTACTTC. Full variable domain (remainder filled in from reference TRBV28 and TRBJ2-7): DVKVTQSSRYLVKRTGEKVFLECVQDMDHENMFWYRQDPGLGLRLIYFSYDVKMKEKGDIPEGYSVSREKKERFSLILESASTNQTSMYLCASSLPGQKAYEQYFGPGTRLTVT.

The gene calls are TRBV5-1 and TRBJ2-7; 9 bases match TRBD2. Germline V gene sequence: CDR1 SGHRS, CDR2 YFSETQ. The CDR3 is 16 residues long. V lost 0 bases to trimming and J lost 5 bases; unmatched junction nucleotides: 9. The CDR3 DNA is TGCGCCAGCAGCTTGGAAGGTAGCGGGAGACCCCACGAGCAGTACTTC. This translates into CASSLEGSGRPHEQYF.

This rearrangement joins TRBV6-1 to TRBJ2-5; perhaps TRBD1 as D (6 bases). The DNA end favors TRBJ2-7, so the J call may be wrong. Per the germline V gene, CDR1 is MNHNS and CDR2 is SASEGT. The CDR3 consists of 15 residues. As DNA, the CDR3 is TGTGCCAGTTCCCCTGGACAGTTATTAACCTACGAGCAGTACTTC. Its protein product is CASSPGQLLTYEQYF.

In its sample, this clone was seen a few times. The chain couples TRBV15 to TRBJ1-1; D gene ambiguous. The CDR3 has 11 residues. Germline assignment: CDR1 LNHNV and CDR2 YYDKDF (reference sequence). Trimming removed 8 bases from V and 3 bases from J, with 7 bases in between. For the CDR3, the DNA is TGTGCCACCTCTTTGGACACTGAAGCTTTCTTT. Residues: CATSLDTEAFF. The full variable domain, completed using reference TRBV15 and TRBJ1-1, is DAMVIQNPRYQVTQFGKPVTLSCSQTLNHNVMYWYQQKSSQAPKLLFHYYDKDFNNEADTPDNFQSRRPNTSFCFLDIRSPGLGDTAMYLCATSLDTEAFFGQGTRLTVV.

CDR3 sequence: CASSFGDRGTYEQYF. The CDR3 DNA reads as TGTGCCAGCAGCTTCGGAGACAGGGGTACCTACGAGCAGTACTTC. V is TRBV11-1 and J is TRBJ2-7, with TRBD1 identical over 8 bases. V lost 3 bases to trimming and J lost 2 bases; unmatched junction nucleotides: 6. The CDR3 consists of 15 residues. Per germline, CDR1 SGHAT and CDR2 FQDESV (reference sequence). Complete variable domain (other parts from reference TRBV11-1 and TRBJ2-7): EAEVAQSPRYKITEKSQAVAFWCDPISGHATLYWYRQILGQGPELLVQFQDESVVDDSQLPKDRFSAERLKGVDSTLKIQPAELGDSAMYLCASSFGDRGTYEQYFGPGTRLTVT.

This chain uses TRBV18 with TRBJ1-4, with D unclear. CDR1 and CDR2 from the germline V gene are KGHSH and LQKENI. The CDR3 consists of 14 residues. V shed 1 base and J shed 5 bases, with 8 bases lying between them. Here the CDR3 DNA reads TGTGCCAGCTCACCACAACAGACAAATGAAAAACTGTTTTTT. This codes for CASSPQQTNEKLFF.

The chain has TRBV7-9 and TRBJ1-1; 9 bases agree with TRBD1. CDR3 length: 17 amino acids. J lost 7 bases, V lost 5 bases, and 17 bases had no gene match. Per the germline V gene, CDR1 is SEHNR and CDR2 is FQNEAQ (reference sequence). The CDR3 sequence is CASSLDGTGNIPGEAFF. DNA for the CDR3: TGTGCCAGCAGCCTCGATGGGACAGGGAATATTCCGGGTGAAGCTTTCTTT.

The chain has TRBV19 and TRBJ2-6, with D perhaps TRBD1 (6 bases). Germline lookup yields CDR1 LNHDA and CDR2 SQIVND (reference sequence). The CDR3 runs to 18 residues. Trimming cost V 6 bases and J 0 bases, with 18 bases left between them. The CDR3 protein is CASRAWGPRSSGANVLTF. CDR3 coding DNA: TGTGCCAGTAGGGCATGGGGGCCCCGAAGCTCTGGGGCCAACGTCCTGACTTTC.

The CDR3 reads CASSQGLSTSVSSYNEQFF. The CDR3 DNA sequence: TGTGCCAGCAGCCAAGGCTTAAGTACCAGCGTTAGCTCCTACAATGAGCAGTTCTTC. The chain employs TRBV4-2 and TRBJ2-1; the D is unclear. V was cut by 1 base and J by 0 bases, with 19 bases left in between. CDR1 is LGHNA and CDR2 is YNFKEQ in the germline V gene. This CDR3 comprises 19 residues.

CDR3 protein: CASSLNPGGEQFF. The CDR3 DNA follows: TGTGCCAGCAGCTTAAACCCGGGCGGTGAGCAGTTCTTC. The chain uses TRBV11-3 and TRBJ2-1; D is undetermined. Germline values: CDR1 SGHNT, CDR2 YENEEA. The CDR3 covers 13 residues. V was cut by 2 bases and J by 9 bases, with 11 bases left in between.

The gene calls are TRBV15 and TRBJ1-2; TRBD1 might be the D (6 bases). Germline V CDR1 and CDR2: LNHNV, YYDKDF (reference sequence). Trimming removed 3 bases at V and 8 bases at J, with 22 bases between. The CDR3 is 16 amino acids. Written as DNA, the CDR3 is TGTGCCACCAGCAGTGGTGGAGGACAGACAAGATGGGGCTACACCTTC. It encodes CATSSGGGQTRWGYTF.

The V gene is TRBV6-6, the J gene TRBJ1-1, with TRBD1 as a possible D gene (5 bases). This CDR3 has 13 amino acids. With 2 bases removed from V and 7 bases from J, the gap between germline ends came to 11 bases. CDR1 and CDR2 (germline): MNHNY, SVGAGI (reference sequence). The CDR3, as DNA: TGTGCCAGCAGTTACGAGGAGGGGATTGAAGCTTTCTTT. It encodes CASSYEEGIEAFF.

This chain uses TRBV19 with TRBJ2-5, with D perhaps TRBD1 (5 bases). The J call may not be correct, given that the DNA end is closer to TRBJ2-7. The germline CDR1 and CDR2 sequences are LNHDA and SQIVND (reference sequence). The CDR3 has 13 residues. The CDR3 sequence: CASSMTDSYEQYF. The CDR3 bases are TGTGCCAGTAGTATGACAGACTCCTACGAGCAGTACTTC.

This clone appeared a single time. The chain links TRBV5-1 to TRBJ2-2; TRBD1 matches at 9 bases. Germline values: CDR1 SGHRS, CDR2 YFSETQ. V was clipped by 5 bases and J by 7 bases; unmatched bases: 6. The CDR3 consists of 14 residues. The CDR3 bases are TGCGCCAGCAGTCCCGGGACAGGGATCGGGGAGCTGTTTTTT. Translation: CASSPGTGIGELFF.

This chain uses TRBV4-1 with TRBJ2-7, with TRBD1 matching 10 bases. After removal of 4 bases from V and 3 bases from J, the junction contained 3 bases not matched to a gene. CDR1 is MGHRA and CDR2 is YSYEKL in the germline V gene. The CDR3 covers 14 residues. The CDR3 region is CASSLGTGVYEQYF. The DNA for the CDR3 is TGCGCCAGCAGCCTCGGGACAGGGGTCTACGAGCAGTACTTC.

CDR3 in amino acids: CASSTSGQGDYGYTF. For the CDR3, the DNA is TGTGCCAGTAGTACCTCGGGACAGGGCGACTATGGCTACACCTTC. V gene TRBV19 combines with J gene TRBJ1-2; TRBD1 matches 9 bases. CDR1 is LNHDA and CDR2 is SQIVND in the germline V gene (reference sequence). Trimming at V came to 4 bases and at J to 3 bases, leaving 6 bases not matched to a gene. This CDR3 region has 15 residues.

The chain recombines TRBV28 with TRBJ2-1; no firm D call. Germline assignment: CDR1 MDHEN and CDR2 SYDVKM. The CDR3 has 12 amino acids. V was cut by 3 bases and J by 3 bases, with 3 bases left in between. In nucleotides, the CDR3 is TGTGCCAGCAGTTTCCTCTACAATGAGCAGTTCTTC. Its protein is CASSFLYNEQFF.

The chain links TRBV7-9 to TRBJ1-5; 9 nucleotides match TRBD1. The trim removed 1 base at V and 6 bases at J, leaving 4 bases unmatched. The CDR3 sequence is 15 residues long. Germline V CDR1 and CDR2: SEHNR, FQNEAQ (reference sequence). The CDR3 DNA reads TGTGCCAGCAGCTTAGGGGGACAGGGAGGTCAGCCCCAGCATTTT. It specifies CASSLGGQGGQPQHF.

This clone showed up just once. This chain joins TRBV19 and TRBJ2-2, with 7 bases lining up with TRBD1. V shed 10 bases, J shed 2 bases, and the junction held 7 bases outside the gene matches. The CDR3 is 14 amino acids. The germline gives CDR1 LNHDA, CDR2 SQIVND (reference sequence). The CDR3 DNA sequence: TGTGCCACCGTACGACAGGGTAACACCGGGGAGCTGTTTTTT. Its protein product is CATVRQGNTGELFF.